This T cell receptor (beta chain) emerged from a study of CD8+ T cells in alopecia areata (dated by TCRdb to 2017 to 2018). For the study in its entirety: The treated patients took part in an open-label pilot trial in which moderate-to-severe alopecia areata was treated with oral tofacitinib at 5 to 10 mg twice daily. Tofacitinib was administered for 6 to 18 months, and 6 months of follow-up off drug were then conducted to assess delayed response and recurrence. Disease severity in treated patients was measured with the SALT score, which quantifies the percentage of affected scalp surface area. In both human patients and the C3H/HeJ mouse model, the study applied high-throughput TCRbeta sequencing to look at T cell clonal expansion in alopecia areata. Human TCRbeta sequencing covered scalp tissue and sorted CD4+ and CD8+ peripheral blood T cells from patchy and totalis/universalis alopecia areata patients and healthy controls. Biopsies were taken from tofacitinib-treated patients at baseline and at 4 and 24 weeks of treatment, and a later scalp biopsy was taken in several of the tofacitinib-treated patients. Clonality in the scalp was compared among normal scalp (n=4), patchy alopecia areata scalp (n=8), and alopecia totalis/universalis scalp (n=8). RNA was extracted with the PAXgene miRNA kit for fixed scalp, the miRNeasy kit for PBMCs, and the RNeasy kit for mouse skin. immunoSEQ multiplex PCR using 35 Vbeta forward primers and 13 Jbeta reverse primers was used to amplify TCRbeta CDR3 regions. Study-wide findings and limitations: Tofacitinib significantly decreased scalp clonality and the number of expanded CD8+ clones among the top 100 scalp clones. Unlike mouse skin, where gammadelta T cells dominate, normal human skin contains resident alphabeta T cells that get sequenced too, which complicates analysis of the scalp TCR repertoire. Compared with normal scalp, lesional scalp had higher clonality and more expanded CD8+ clones, particularly in alopecia totalis/universalis, a pattern that suggests antigenic drive. Compared with mice, TCR sequences shared between patients were less clear, possibly partly because of HLA diversity across the patient population. Because the treated cohort was small and included a single nonresponder, larger studies are needed to assess links between baseline CD8+ expansion and response. During tofacitinib treatment, many expanded lesional clones stuck around in both scalp and blood, and this persistence may partly explain why relapse happens after treatment is stopped.

What this sample's time point label stands for: 4 weeks on oral tofacitinib. The treatment or condition label, read with the paper, signifies: oral pan-JAK inhibitor, 5-10 mg twice daily. From alopecia areata patients, peripheral blood was collected along with lesional scalp punch biopsies. PBMCs were separated by density centrifugation and stained for CD3, CD4 and CD8, after which CD4+ and CD8+ T cells were sorted on a FACSAria. From a lookup of the germline V gene, CDR1 and CDR2 are SGHRS and YFSETQ. The CDR3 runs 15 residues from the cysteine to the phenylalanine. Solely the CDR3 DNA is kept, with 45 bases framed from the first base. V loses 0 bases, J loses 6 bases, and the germline ends lie 13 bases apart. Comment on this clone: The specificity of this receptor is unknown. No per-base quality is available; no much larger clone lies one base away.

Receptors were amplified or captured by the immunoSEQ multiplex PCR assay. RNA was extracted from all samples and reverse transcribed into cDNA, which served as template for TCR sequencing. First-strand cDNA was synthesized with SuperScript III using a 2:1 mix of oligo-dT and random hexamers. A synthetic immune receptor repertoire was used to assess amplification bias, and residual bias was removed computationally. As for how the authors treated the data: Raw reads were preprocessed to remove errors, and CDR3 was defined according to IMGT conventions as the region from the conserved cysteine to phenylalanine. Clonality was computed as 1 minus the Shannon entropy, with the entropy normalized by log2 of the number of productive unique TCRs. Scalp TCRbeta sequences were cross-referenced with sorted blood CD4 and CD8 repertoires so that the CD4 or CD8 identity of scalp clones could be inferred. TCRdb took over this immuneACCESS table, retaining in-frame rearrangements with V and J assigned. Such tables are incomplete; in checked studies, under half of the missing clones stem from an unresolved V gene, and the remainder is unexplained. The DNA gave D and trimming, while V, J and clone size come from that table. In this sample the table shows 130,000 or so clones, roughly nine tenths of which occur a single time. Together, the top ten hold 13% of the sample.

This specimen consisted of CD8+ T cells sorted from blood, obtained at week 4, from a patient treated with tofacitinib. The receptor comes from a human donor with alopecia areata. The receptor chain draws on TRBV5-1 and TRBJ2-4, with a tentative D gene TRBD1 over 6 matching bases. CDR3 sequence: CASSLGVDSLNIQYF. The nucleotides are TGCGCCAGCAGCTTGGGGGTGGACAGCCTAAACATTCAGTACTTC.